This paragraph reports one TCR beta chain. The antigen is unknown. Whereas donors were nominally healthy upon sampling, unrecorded immune exposures were probable. The record originates from a study of cytomegalovirus exposure and HLA in healthy donors. PCR employed 60 Vbeta and 13 Jbeta primers. In the authors' workflow: A later analysis tallied approximately 78 million unique TCR beta chains, 10 million to 12 million of them shared. Only in-frame clones appear in the TCRdb table, and some are missing; sequencing was by immunoSEQ multiplex PCR. Clonal size and the V and J genes are those of that table, whereas D and trimming came from the DNA. This table holds some 110,000 clones. Study-wide findings and caveats: Later analysis found that TCR beta chains associated with HLA were more clonally expanded than other, equally common chains.

CDR1 is LGHNA and CDR2 is YNFKEQ in the germline V gene. The CDR3 is 14 residues long. Trimming shortened V by 4 bases and J by 1 base, and 10 bases separated the two germline ends. The clonotype comes from a man aged 25 to 40 in good health and CMV-seronegative. Material for sequencing was PBMCs. The chain carries TRBV4-2 and TRBJ1-2; D remains unclear. As DNA, the CDR3 is TGTGCCAGCAGCCTCGAGGGAGGTAACTATGGCTACACCTTC. Its translation: CASSLEGGNYGYTF.